Shown below are 28 T cell receptor beta chains from a single sample sequenced in a study of T-cell reconstitution after alpha-beta-depleted transplantation in children. Using unique molecular identifiers, the investigators prepared the TCRbeta library. One entry per CDR3 protein, called by TCRdb with MiXCR from the PCR reads. The sample includes some 550,000 distinct CDR3 sequences, about 16% seen only once; the top ten take approximately 3%. Sequences were derived from PBMCs from the stem cell graft donor, sampled from the stem cell graft. The receptors were gathered from a human donor who donated a stem cell graft to a child with acute lymphoblastic leukemia.

This chain connects TRBV29-1 to TRBJ2-1; weak D call: TRBD2 (5 bases). The CDR3 contains 14 residues. Trimming removed 7 bases from V and 4 bases from J, with 17 bases in between. Germline V gives CDR1 SQVTM, CDR2 ANQGSEA. The CDR3 coding sequence is TGCAGCGGAACCTTCCGGGATGCTTACAATGAGCAGTTCTTC. Protein sequence: CSGTFRDAYNEQFF.

The chain has TRBV20-1 and TRBJ2-1; 12 nucleotides align to TRBD2. CDR3 length equals 14 residues. The V gene's germline CDR1 is DFQATT and CDR2 SNEGSKA (reference sequence). V lost 6 bases, J lost 3 bases, and 3 bases stayed unmatched. The chain's CDR3 is CSAETSGSYNEQFF. CDR3 bases: TGCAGTGCGGAGACTAGCGGGAGCTACAATGAGCAGTTCTTC.

The chain is built from TRBV12-3 or TRBV12-4 and TRBJ2-3; 8 positions agree with TRBD2. J gave up 4 bases and V 10 bases, and 10 bases lay outside the gene matches. This CDR3 contains 14 residues. CDR3 coding DNA: TGTGCCACCGCACTAGCGGAGACAGCAGATACGCAGTATTTT. It is translated as CATALAETADTQYF.

The V and J genes are TRBV20-1 and TRBJ2-7; the D gene is possibly TRBD2 (5 bases). This CDR3 spans 12 amino acids. Germline lookup yields CDR1 DFQATT and CDR2 SNEGSKA (reference sequence). V dropped 7 bases and J dropped 2 bases, with 12 bases sitting between them. CDR3 nucleotide sequence: TGCAGTGTGAACGGGATGACCTACGAGCAGTACTTC. It encodes CSVNGMTYEQYF.

This clonotype has only a few counts. This chain connects TRBV7-9 to TRBJ2-7; D call uncertain. The CDR3 covers 12 residues. Germline V gives CDR1 SEHNR, CDR2 FQNEAQ (reference sequence). V was trimmed by 4 bases and J by 3 bases, leaving 7 bases between them. CDR3 sequence (DNA): TGTGCCAGCAGCTGGGCTAGCTACGAGCAGTACTTC. Its protein product is CASSWASYEQYF.

The rearrangement joins TRBV7-2 to TRBJ1-6; no reliable D call. Looked up from germline, CDR1 is SGHTA and CDR2 is FQGNSA. Trimming stripped 8 bases from V and 5 bases from J, with 10 bases between. The CDR3 spans 13 residues. CDR3 bases: TGTGCCAGCTCTACGGGAAATAATTCACCCCTCCACTTT. Amino acids: CASSTGNNSPLHF.

The genes are TRBV9 and TRBJ2-1; the D gene is possibly TRBD1 (6 bases). Germline CDR1 SGDLS, CDR2 YYNGEE. This CDR3 region has 14 residues. The V gene lost 8 bases and the J gene lost 6 bases, with 18 bases spanning the gap. The CDR3 sequence: CASSPGAGPNEQFF. The CDR3 nucleotides read TGTGCCAGTTCCCCAGGGGCAGGCCCCAATGAGCAGTTCTTC.

The rearrangement links TRBV7-8 to TRBJ2-1; D is possibly TRBD1 or TRBD2 (5 bases each). Per the germline V gene, CDR1 is SGHVS and CDR2 is FQNEAQ. The CDR3 sequence is 16 residues long. Trimming took off 5 bases at V and 3 bases at J, with 17 bases between the two ends. The CDR3 spells CASSPKRGGNYNEQFF. In DNA form, the CDR3 reads TGTGCCAGCAGCCCGAAACGGGGCGGAAACTACAATGAGCAGTTCTTC.

The rearrangement joins TRBV5-5 to TRBJ1-1, with D perhaps TRBD1 (5 bases). V lost 0 bases and J 8 bases, leaving 14 bases between the germline ends. Germline V lookup: CDR1 SGHKS, CDR2 YYEKEE (reference sequence). CDR3 size: 14 residues. CDR3 bases: TGTGCCAGCAGCTTGGAGGGGCCCCCTTTCGAAGCTTTCTTT. Amino acid sequence: CASSLEGPPFEAFF.

The chain uses TRBV29-1 and TRBJ2-1, with 8 positions matching TRBD1. The length of the CDR3 is 16 residues. The V segment lost 5 bases and the J segment 4 bases; nucleotides outside the gene matches: 13. Germline values: CDR1 SQVTM, CDR2 ANQGSEA. The CDR3 DNA follows: TGCAGCGTTTCCGCTGGGCCGGGACAGGATTACAATGAGCAGTTCTTC. Translation gives CSVSAGPGQDYNEQFF.

This clonotype was picked up a small number of times. This chain connects TRBV21-1 to TRBJ2-4; the D segment call TRBD1 is taken from the table without a DNA check. TRBV21-1 counts as a pseudogene. The CDR3 is 15 amino acids. The CDR3 region has the DNA TGTGCCAGCAGCAAAGATGGTACAGGAAGCCCCCCTCAGTACTTC. Amino acids: CASSKDGTGSPPQYF.

CDR3 protein: CASRDRNGINYGYTF. The DNA of the CDR3 is TGTGCCAGCAGAGACAGGAATGGGATTAACTATGGCTACACCTTC. The gene calls are TRBV27 and TRBJ1-2; tentatively, D is TRBD1 (6 bases). The CDR3 loop spans 15 amino acids. From germline, CDR1 is MNHEY and CDR2 SMNVEV (reference sequence). Trimming removed 6 bases at V and 1 base at J, with 15 bases between.

This chain links TRBV5-1 with TRBJ2-5, with D possibly being TRBD1 (6 bases). CDR3 length: 16 amino acids. Germline V lookup: CDR1 SGHRS, CDR2 YFSETQ. Between the trimmed V and J ends, which lost 0 bases and 4 bases, there was a span of 16 bases. CDR3 amino acids: CASSLVGAGAGETQYF. The CDR3 DNA reads TGCGCCAGCAGCTTGGTGGGGGCAGGGGCCGGAGAGACCCAGTACTTC.

In this sample, this clonotype turned up many times. V usage is TRBV7-9 and J usage is TRBJ2-7, with 10 bases fitting TRBD1. After removal of 4 bases from V and 3 bases from J, the junction contained 6 bases not matched to a gene. CDR1 and CDR2 (germline): SEHNR, FQNEAQ (reference sequence). The CDR3 is 15 residues long. CDR3 DNA sequence: TGTGCCAGCAGCTCCGGTTGGGACAGGGGCTACGAGCAGTACTTC. Protein product: CASSSGWDRGYEQYF.

This clonotype was seen only a few times. The rearrangement uses TRBV2 and TRBJ2-5; TRBD2 aligns across 9 bases. This CDR3 is 14 amino acids long. J lost 5 bases, V lost 10 bases, and 11 bases had no gene match. From germline, CDR1 is SNHLY and CDR2 FYNNEI. CDR3 sequence: CATGVGLARETQYF. CDR3 sequence (DNA): TGTGCCACCGGAGTGGGACTAGCTAGGGAGACCCAGTACTTC.

Comment on this clonotype: A read error may explain this, as a much larger clone is one base away. This chain uses TRBV5-1 with TRBJ1-3; D may be TRBD1 (5 bases). In germline, CDR1 is SGHRS, CDR2 YFSETQ. The CDR3 spans 15 residues. CDR3 nucleotides: TGCGCCAGCAGCTTGGACGGGGCACATGGAAGCACCATATATTTT. Translated: CASSLDGAHGSTIYF.

In this sample, this clonotype turned up a few times. This chain joins TRBV4-1 and TRBJ1-5, with 8 bases fitting TRBD1. Germline V CDR1 and CDR2: MGHRA, YSYEKL. This CDR3 is built from 15 residues. The ends lost 0 bases at V and 6 bases at J; junction bases unmatched: 4. The CDR3 reads CASSQDDRGGQPQHF. The DNA for the CDR3 is TGCGCCAGCAGCCAAGATGACAGGGGTGGTCAGCCCCAGCATTTT.

This chain joins TRBV7-9 and TRBJ1-1; D remains unclear. V lost 3 bases and J lost 2, with 10 bases in between. The germline gives CDR1 SEHNR, CDR2 FQNEAQ (reference sequence). The CDR3 extends over 14 amino acids. DNA for the CDR3: TGTGCCAGCAGCTTCCCCGCGAAAAACACTGAAGCTTTCTTT. It codes for CASSFPAKNTEAFF.

The V call is TRBV20-1, the J call TRBJ2-7; TRBD2 agrees at 7 bases. V trimming: 4 bases; J trimming: 3 bases; junction bases outside the gene matches: 6. The germline V gene has CDR1 DFQATT and CDR2 SNEGSKA (reference sequence). The CDR3 has 13 residues. This CDR3 reads CSAIAGDLYEQYF. For the CDR3, the DNA is TGCAGTGCTATTGCGGGAGACCTCTACGAGCAGTACTTC.

This chain links TRBV2 with TRBJ2-7; possible D gene TRBD2, 5 bases. Germline CDR1 and CDR2: SNHLY and FYNNEI. CDR3 size: 15 residues. The germline V and J ends were trimmed by 10 bases and 3 bases, with 22 bases remaining between them. The CDR3: CATQTGRSGNYEQYF. The CDR3 DNA reads TGTGCCACCCAGACCGGACGGTCGGGGAACTACGAGCAGTACTTC.

This clonotype was seen a single time. The rearrangement joins TRBV19 to TRBJ2-2; 7 bases are shared with TRBD2. The V gene's germline CDR1 is LNHDA and CDR2 SQIVND (reference sequence). There are 16 residues in the CDR3. The J segment lost 0 bases and the V segment lost 4 bases, leaving 5 bases of the junction unmatched. The CDR3 bases are TGTGCCAGTAGTAGAGCCGGGACTACGAACACCGGGGAGCTGTTTTTT. Translated: CASSRAGTTNTGELFF.

This chain links TRBV20-1 with TRBJ2-1; no clear D gene. Germline V gene sequence: CDR1 DFQATT, CDR2 SNEGSKA (reference sequence). V gave up 1 base and J gave up 10 bases, with 8 bases separating them. The CDR3 covers 11 residues. CDR3 residues: CSARAVGEQFF. CDR3 coding DNA: TGCAGTGCTAGAGCGGTGGGGGAGCAGTTCTTC.

The J gene is TRBJ2-1, the V gene TRBV19; D may be TRBD1 (5 bases). The CDR3 consists of 14 residues. The germline gives CDR1 LNHDA, CDR2 SQIVND (reference sequence). Trimming removed 10 bases from V and 12 bases from J, with 25 bases in between. The CDR3 region is CATGPQGLTVGQFF. For the CDR3, the DNA is TGTGCCACCGGTCCCCAGGGTCTTACGGTCGGGCAGTTCTTC.

This clonotype occurred a few times. The chain joins TRBV13 to TRBJ2-1; D gene ambiguous. Trimming removed 2 bases at V and 2 bases at J, with 7 bases between. The CDR3 runs to 14 residues. CDR1 and CDR2 (germline): PRHDT, FYEKMQ (reference sequence). In nucleotides, the CDR3 is TGTGCCAGCAGCTTATCTCTTGCCTACAATGAGCAGTTCTTC. Encoded protein: CASSLSLAYNEQFF.

This clonotype occurred a few times. The CDR3 protein is CASRRGTGVYEQYF. The CDR3 DNA is TGCGCCAGCCGAAGGGGGACAGGGGTGTACGAGCAGTACTTC. The chain combines TRBV4-1 with TRBJ2-7; 10 positions agree with TRBD1. In germline, CDR1 is MGHRA, CDR2 YSYEKL. The V and J ends lost 8 bases and 4 bases, in that order; junction bases with no gene match: 8. The CDR3 length is 14 residues.

V usage is TRBV5-6 and J usage is TRBJ2-1, with 8 positions matching TRBD2. Per the germline V gene, CDR1 is SGHDT and CDR2 is YYEEEE. The CDR3 length is 20 residues. V shed 2 bases and J 7 bases; nucleotides not matched to a gene: 23. CDR3 in amino acids: CASSLRGQFQAGVSWNEQFF. DNA for the CDR3: TGTGCCAGCAGCTTAAGAGGACAGTTCCAAGCGGGAGTTTCTTGGAATGAGCAGTTCTTC.

This clonotype was seen ten or more times. The chain recombines TRBV20-1 with TRBJ2-5; 8 bases fit TRBD1. CDR3 length: 13 amino acids. V shed 5 bases and J 2 bases; nucleotides not matched to a gene: 4. CDR1 and CDR2 from the germline V gene are DFQATT and SNEGSKA (reference sequence). In nucleotides, the CDR3 is TGCAGTGCTTGGACAGGGAGGCAAGAGACCCAGTACTTC. Its protein is CSAWTGRQETQYF.

The chain uses TRBV6-5 and TRBJ1-1; D uncertain. The V and J ends lost 2 bases and 0 bases respectively, with 13 bases between them. Germline V lookup: CDR1 MNHEY, CDR2 SVGAGI. The CDR3 sequence is 16 residues long. The CDR3 DNA reads as TGTGCCAGCAGTTACGAAGAAGGCAGAATGAACACTGAAGCTTTCTTT. Protein product: CASSYEEGRMNTEAFF.